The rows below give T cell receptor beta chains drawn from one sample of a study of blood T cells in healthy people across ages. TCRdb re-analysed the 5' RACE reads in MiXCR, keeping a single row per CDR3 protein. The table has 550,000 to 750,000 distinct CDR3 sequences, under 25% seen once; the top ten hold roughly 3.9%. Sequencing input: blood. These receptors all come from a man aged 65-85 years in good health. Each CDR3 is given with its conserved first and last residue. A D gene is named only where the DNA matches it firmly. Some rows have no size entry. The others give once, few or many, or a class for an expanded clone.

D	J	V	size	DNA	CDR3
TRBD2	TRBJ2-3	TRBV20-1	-	TGCAGTGCTAGACCCAGCGGGAGGAGCACAGATACGCAGTATTTT	CSARPSGRSTDTQYF
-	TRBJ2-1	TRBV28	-	TGTGCCAGCATGGGGGCTAGCTCCTACAATGAGCAGTTCTTC	CASMGASSYNEQFF
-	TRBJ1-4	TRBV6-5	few	TGTGCCAGCAGCCCTCTTCGAACGACTAATGAAAAACTGTTTTTT	CASSPLRTTNEKLFF
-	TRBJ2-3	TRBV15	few	TGTGCCACCAGCAGAGCAGGGACCCGCACAGATACGCAGTATTTT	CATSRAGTRTDTQYF
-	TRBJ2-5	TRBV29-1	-	TGCAGCGTTGAAGAGAGGACCACCCAAGAGACCCAGTACTTC	CSVEERTTQETQYF
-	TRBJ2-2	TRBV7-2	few	TGTGCCAGCAGCTTATTGGGCGGCGGGGAGCTGTTTTTT	CASSLLGGGELFF
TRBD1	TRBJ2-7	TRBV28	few	TGTGCCAGCAGCTATCCCGGGACAGGGAAGCCCTACGAGCAGTACTTC	CASSYPGTGKPYEQYF
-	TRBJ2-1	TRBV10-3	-	TGTGCCATCAGTACCGGTGGGAGGGGGAGCTACAATGAGCAGTTCTTC	CAISTGGRGSYNEQFF
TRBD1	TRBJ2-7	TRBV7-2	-	TGTGCCAGCAGCTTAAGGGGGGGACAGGGCTCCGAGCAGTACTTC	CASSLRGGQGSEQYF
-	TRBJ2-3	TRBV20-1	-	TGCAGTGCTAGAGATTCGGGCGGGGAAGGCCCAGATACGCAGTATTTT	CSARDSGGEGPDTQYF
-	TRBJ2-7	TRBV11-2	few	TGTGCCAGCAGCTTAGATGGTCTTAGGCAGTACTTC	CASSLDGLRQYF
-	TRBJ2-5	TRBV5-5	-	TGTGCCAGCAGCTCCAGACTCGACCAAGAGACCCAGTACTTC	CASSSRLDQETQYF
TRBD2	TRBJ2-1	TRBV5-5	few	TGTGCCAGCAGCACCAGCGGGAGTTCGGTCAATGAGCAGTTCTTC	CASSTSGSSVNEQFF
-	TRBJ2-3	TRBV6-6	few	TGTGCCAGCAGTTACTCGAACGGGGATACGCAGTATTTT	CASSYSNGDTQYF
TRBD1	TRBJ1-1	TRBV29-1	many	TGCAGCGTCGCAGGGGGCCTCACTGAAGCTTTCTTT	CSVAGGLTEAFF
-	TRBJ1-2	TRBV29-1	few	TGCAGCGTTGGGGGAACCAACTATGGCTACACCTTC	CSVGGTNYGYTF
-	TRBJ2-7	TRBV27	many	TGTGCCAGCAGTTTATCGCCGTCTTACGAGCAGTACTTC	CASSLSPSYEQYF
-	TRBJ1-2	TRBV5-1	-	TGCGCCAGCAGCTTGGCTACTAGGAGTGCTTCGAATGGCTACACCTTC	CASSLATRSASNGYTF
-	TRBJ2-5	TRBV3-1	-	TGTGCCAGCAGCCAATGGAGCCAGGGTGGAAGAGAGACCCAGTACTTC	CASSQWSQGGRETQYF
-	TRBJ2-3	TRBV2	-	TGTGCCAGCAGTTCCTCCAGCGGATCCAGGGCAGATACGCAGTATTTT	CASSSSSGSRADTQYF
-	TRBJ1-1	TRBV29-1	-	TGCAGCGTATACGGGACTGAAGCTTTCTTT	CSVYGTEAFF
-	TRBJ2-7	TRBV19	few	TGTGCCAGTAGTATGTGGGACACACCGGGGGAGCAGTACTTC	CASSMWDTPGEQYF
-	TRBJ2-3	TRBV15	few	TGTGCCACCAGCAGATCTCGGACAGCCCGGGGCACAGATACGCAGTATTTT	CATSRSRTARGTDTQYF
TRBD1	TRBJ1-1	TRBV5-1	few	TGCGCCAGCAGCCCAGTAAGGACAGGGTCGGAAGCTGAAACTTTCTTT	CASSPVRTGSEAETFF
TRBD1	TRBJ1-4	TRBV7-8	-	TGTGCCAGCAGCTTAGTCGGTTCAGGGGGCGTTAATGAAAAACTGTTTTTT	CASSLVGSGGVNEKLFF
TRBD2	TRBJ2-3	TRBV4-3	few	TGCGCCAGCAGTATAGCGGGAGTCCGCACAGATACGCAGTATTTT	CASSIAGVRTDTQYF
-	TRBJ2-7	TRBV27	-	TGTGCCAGCAGTTCCCGGACGGGACACCAAACCTACGAGCAGTACTTC	CASSSRTGHQTYEQYF
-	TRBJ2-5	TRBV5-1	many	TGCGCCAGCAGCTTGGGTAGGAGTCAAGAGACCCAGTACTTC	CASSLGRSQETQYF